This T cell receptor (beta chain) is drawn from a study of Graves' ophthalmopathy and Graves' hyperthyroidism. Study-wide findings and caveats: A 13-signature model separated ophthalmopathy from stable hyperthyroidism, reaching roughly 85% sensitivity and under 82% specificity cross-validated. Most expanded clonotypes in thyroid above 0.001 frequency also showed up in blood.

Other autoimmune diseases, uncontrolled infections, pregnancy or lactation excluded patients from enrollment. Diagnosis relied on clinical symptoms, serum thyroxine, TRAb, thyroid ultrasound and orbital computed tomography. This clonotype has a count of ten or more. Antigen specificity is unknown. RNA served as the template for amplifying TCR beta CDR3 regions. HTBI primers served in a first-round RT-PCR, which a second-round multiplex PCR followed. TCRdb recomputed calls from the multiplex PCR reads with MiXCR, one row per CDR3 protein. The sample carries approximately 500,000 distinct CDR3 sequences, roughly 14% recorded once. CDR1 SGHTA and CDR2 FQGNSA come from the germline V gene. The V gene lost 2 bases and the J gene lost 2 bases, with 13 bases spanning the gap. The CDR3 sequence is 15 residues long.

This chain links TRBV7-2 with TRBJ2-7; D possibly corresponds to TRBD1 (6 bases). This TCR was recovered from a woman in her 30s with Graves' ophthalmopathy. Sequencing input: blood. For the CDR3, the DNA is TGTGCCAGCAGCTTACAGGGGTGGGACCCCTACGAGCAGTACTTC. Its translation: CASSLQGWDPYEQYF.